Described below is a single T cell receptor (beta chain) sequence and its context. The source of the sample is a study of blood T cell repertoires in COVID-19. Study at large: The origin of the acute and convalescent COVID-19 samples was the United States, Italy and Spain. In each case, the material was cDNA or gDNA derived from T cells, B-cell-depleted T cells, or PBMCs.

Seattle patients were enrolled while actively infected and followed longitudinally. Per the original data handling: Estimation of nucleated cell counts was performed using reference gene primer amplification. Libraries were prepared by immunoSEQ multiplex PCR; TCRdb keeps only in-frame clonotypes and omits some of them. V and J calls and clone size come straight from that table; D and trimming were deduced from the DNA. This sample carries about 480,000 clones, nearly 90% of them seen once, and the ten largest clones take roughly 0.9%. The source is a young man with COVID-19, enrolled during active disease. The sample taken for sequencing was peripheral blood.

CDR3 DNA: TGTGCCAGCAGTCCGGGACAGGGGTACTTCCAGCAGTACTTC. Translation gives CASSPGQGYFQQYF. The V and J genes are TRBV6-5 and TRBJ2-7; TRBD1 aligns across 10 bases. This CDR3 region has 14 residues. The trim removed 5 bases at V and 8 bases at J, leaving 9 bases unmatched. CDR1 is MNHEY and CDR2 is SVGAGI in the germline V gene.